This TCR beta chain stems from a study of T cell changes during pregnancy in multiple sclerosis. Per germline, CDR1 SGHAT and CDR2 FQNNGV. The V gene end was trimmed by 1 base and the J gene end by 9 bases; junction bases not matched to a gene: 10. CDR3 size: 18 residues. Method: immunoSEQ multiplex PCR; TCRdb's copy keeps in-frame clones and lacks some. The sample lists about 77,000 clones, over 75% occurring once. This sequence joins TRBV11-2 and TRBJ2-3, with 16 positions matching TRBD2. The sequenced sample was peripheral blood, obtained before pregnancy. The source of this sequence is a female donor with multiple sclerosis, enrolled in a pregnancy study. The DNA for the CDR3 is TGTGCCAGCAGCTTAGGTCCGGGACTAGCGGGGGGGCCGGGAACGCAGTATTTT. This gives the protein CASSLGPGLAGGPGTQYF. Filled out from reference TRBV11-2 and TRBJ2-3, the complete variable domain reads EAGVAQSPRYKIIEKRQSVAFWCNPISGHATLYWYQQILGQGPKLLIQFQNNGVVDDSQLPKDRFSAERLKGVDSTLKIQPAKLEDSAVYLCASSLGPGLAGGPGTQYFGPGTRLTVL.